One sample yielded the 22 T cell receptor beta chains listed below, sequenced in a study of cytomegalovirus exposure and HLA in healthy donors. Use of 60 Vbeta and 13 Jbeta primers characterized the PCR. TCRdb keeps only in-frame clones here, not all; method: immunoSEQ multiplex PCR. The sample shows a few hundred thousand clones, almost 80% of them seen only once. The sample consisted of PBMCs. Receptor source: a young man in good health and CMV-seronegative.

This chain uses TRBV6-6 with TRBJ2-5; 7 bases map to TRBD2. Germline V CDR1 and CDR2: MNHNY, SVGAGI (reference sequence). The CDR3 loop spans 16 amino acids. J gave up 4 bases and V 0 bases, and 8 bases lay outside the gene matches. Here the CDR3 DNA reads TGTGCCAGCAGTTACTCGAAACTAGCGAGGCGAGAGACCCAGTACTTC. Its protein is CASSYSKLARRETQYF.

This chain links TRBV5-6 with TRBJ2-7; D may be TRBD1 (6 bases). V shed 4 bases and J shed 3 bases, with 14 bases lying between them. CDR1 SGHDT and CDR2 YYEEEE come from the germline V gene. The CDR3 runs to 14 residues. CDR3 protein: CASSRPDRYYEQYF. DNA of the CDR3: TGTGCCAGCAGCCGCCCGGACAGATACTACGAGCAGTACTTC.

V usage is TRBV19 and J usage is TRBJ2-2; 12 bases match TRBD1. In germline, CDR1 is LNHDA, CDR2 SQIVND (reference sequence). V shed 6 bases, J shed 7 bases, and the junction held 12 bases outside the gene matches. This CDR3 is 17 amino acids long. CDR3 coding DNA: TGTGCCAGTAGCCGTCTTCCGGGACAGGGGGCGCTCGGGGAGCTGTTTTTT. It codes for CASSRLPGQGALGELFF.

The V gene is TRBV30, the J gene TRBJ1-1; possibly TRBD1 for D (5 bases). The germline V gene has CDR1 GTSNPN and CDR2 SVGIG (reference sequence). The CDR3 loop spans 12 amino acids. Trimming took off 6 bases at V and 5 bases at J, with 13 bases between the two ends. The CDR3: CACIQVETEAFF. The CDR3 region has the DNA TGTGCCTGCATACAGGTGGAGACTGAAGCTTTCTTT.

CDR3 residues: CASSATGAANQPQHF. The DNA of the CDR3 is TGTGCCAGCAGCGCAACAGGGGCGGCCAATCAGCCCCAGCATTTT. The chain recombines TRBV7-2 with TRBJ1-5; 7 nucleotides match TRBD1. CDR3 length: 15 amino acids. The trim removed 5 bases at V and 3 bases at J, leaving 7 bases unmatched. Germline CDR1 SGHTA, CDR2 FQGNSA.

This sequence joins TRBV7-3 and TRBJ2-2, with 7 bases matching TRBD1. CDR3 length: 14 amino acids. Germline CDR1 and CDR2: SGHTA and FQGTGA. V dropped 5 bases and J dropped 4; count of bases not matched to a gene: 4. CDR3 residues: CASSRPGGTGELFF. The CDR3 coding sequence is TGTGCCAGCAGCAGACCAGGGGGCACCGGGGAGCTGTTTTTT.

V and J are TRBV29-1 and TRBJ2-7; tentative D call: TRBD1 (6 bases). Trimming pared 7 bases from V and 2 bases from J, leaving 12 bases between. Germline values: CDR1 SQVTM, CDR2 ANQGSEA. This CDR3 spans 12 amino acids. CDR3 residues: CSGRGATYEQYF. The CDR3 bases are TGCAGCGGCAGGGGTGCCACCTACGAGCAGTACTTC.

For the CDR3, the DNA is TGTGCCAGTAGTATAGACCCGACAGTTATCGGGCAGTTCTTC. Encoded protein: CASSIDPTVIGQFF. The chain employs TRBV19 and TRBJ2-1; a possible D gene is TRBD1 (5 bases). CDR1 and CDR2 (germline): LNHDA, SQIVND (reference sequence). V was trimmed by 0 bases and J by 12 bases, leaving 15 bases between them. The CDR3 length is 14 residues. Full variable domain (rest looked up from reference TRBV19 and TRBJ2-1): DGGITQSPKYLFRKEGQNVTLSCEQNLNHDAMYWYRQDPGQGLRLIYYSQIVNDFQKGDIAEGYSVSREKKESFPLTVTSAQKNPTAFYLCASSIDPTVIGQFFGPGTRLTVL.

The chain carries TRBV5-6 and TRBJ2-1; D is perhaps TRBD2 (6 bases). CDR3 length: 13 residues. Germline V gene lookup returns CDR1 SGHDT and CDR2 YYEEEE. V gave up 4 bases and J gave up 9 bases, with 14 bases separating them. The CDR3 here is CASSPESSVEQFF. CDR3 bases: TGTGCCAGCAGCCCAGAATCTAGCGTTGAGCAGTTCTTC.

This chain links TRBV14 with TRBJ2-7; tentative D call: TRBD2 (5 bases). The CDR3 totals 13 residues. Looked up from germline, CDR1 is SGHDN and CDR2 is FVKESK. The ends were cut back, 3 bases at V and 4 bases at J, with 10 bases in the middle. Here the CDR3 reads CASSHPPGYEQYF. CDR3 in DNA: TGTGCCAGCAGCCACCCCCCGGGATACGAGCAGTACTTC. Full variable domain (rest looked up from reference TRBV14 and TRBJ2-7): EAGVTQFPSHSVIEKGQTVTLRCDPISGHDNLYWYRRVMGKEIKFLLHFVKESKQDESGMPNNRFLAERTGGTYSTLKVQPAELEDSGVYFCASSHPPGYEQYFGPGTRLTVT.

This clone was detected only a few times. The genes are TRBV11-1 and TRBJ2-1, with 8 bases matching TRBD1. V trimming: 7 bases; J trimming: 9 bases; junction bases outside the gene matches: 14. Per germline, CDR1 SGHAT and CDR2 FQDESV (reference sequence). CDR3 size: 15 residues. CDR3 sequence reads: CASTPRRDRQGEQFF. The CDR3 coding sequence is TGTGCCAGCACACCCCGACGGGACAGGCAGGGTGAGCAGTTCTTC.

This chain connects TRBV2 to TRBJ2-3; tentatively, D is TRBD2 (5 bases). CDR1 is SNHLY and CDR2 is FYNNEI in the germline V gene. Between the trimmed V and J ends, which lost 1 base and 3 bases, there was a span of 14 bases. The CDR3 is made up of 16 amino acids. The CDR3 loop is CASSEGRLRGTDTQYF. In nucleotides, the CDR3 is TGTGCCAGCAGTGAAGGCAGGTTGAGAGGGACAGATACGCAGTATTTT.

CDR3 protein: CASSRPAGGGNEQFF. In DNA, the CDR3 is TGTGCCAGCAGCCGCCCAGCGGGGGGGGGCAATGAGCAGTTCTTC. The chain employs TRBV6-5 and TRBJ2-1, with TRBD2 matching 10 bases. V shed 6 bases and J 6 bases; nucleotides not matched to a gene: 8. The CDR3 extends over 15 amino acids. CDR1 is MNHEY and CDR2 is SVGAGI in the germline V gene.

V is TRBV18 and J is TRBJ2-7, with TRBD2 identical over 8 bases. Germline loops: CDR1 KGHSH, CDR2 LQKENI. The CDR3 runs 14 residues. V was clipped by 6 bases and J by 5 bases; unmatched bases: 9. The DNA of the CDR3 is TGTGCCAGCTCGCGGGGCGCGGGGGGCGACGAGCAGTACTTC. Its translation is CASSRGAGGDEQYF.

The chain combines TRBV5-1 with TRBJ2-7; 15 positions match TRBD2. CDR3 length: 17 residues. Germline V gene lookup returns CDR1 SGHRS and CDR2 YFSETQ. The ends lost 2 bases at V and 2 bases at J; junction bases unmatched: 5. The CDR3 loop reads CASSFGTSGGLPYEQYF. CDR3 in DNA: TGCGCCAGCAGCTTCGGGACTAGCGGGGGGCTACCCTACGAGCAGTACTTC.

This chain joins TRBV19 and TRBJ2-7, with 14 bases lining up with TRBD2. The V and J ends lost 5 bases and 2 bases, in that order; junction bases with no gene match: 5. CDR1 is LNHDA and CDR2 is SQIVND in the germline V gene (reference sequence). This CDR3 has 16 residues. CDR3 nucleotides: TGTGCCAGTAGTGCGGGACTAGCGGGGGACCCCTACGAGCAGTACTTC. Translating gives CASSAGLAGDPYEQYF.

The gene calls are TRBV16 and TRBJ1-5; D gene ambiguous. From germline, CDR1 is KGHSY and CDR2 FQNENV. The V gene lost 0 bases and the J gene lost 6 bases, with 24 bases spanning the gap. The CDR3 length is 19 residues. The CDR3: CASSQSLRQAPEVGQPQHF. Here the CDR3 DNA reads TGTGCCAGCAGCCAATCTTTACGTCAAGCCCCCGAGGTCGGTCAGCCCCAGCATTTT.

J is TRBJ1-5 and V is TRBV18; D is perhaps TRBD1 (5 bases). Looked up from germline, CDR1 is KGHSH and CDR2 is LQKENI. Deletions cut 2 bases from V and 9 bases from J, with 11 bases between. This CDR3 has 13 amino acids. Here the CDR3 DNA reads TGTGCCAGCTCACCAGGGGCGGAACGGCCCCAGCATTTT. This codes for CASSPGAERPQHF.

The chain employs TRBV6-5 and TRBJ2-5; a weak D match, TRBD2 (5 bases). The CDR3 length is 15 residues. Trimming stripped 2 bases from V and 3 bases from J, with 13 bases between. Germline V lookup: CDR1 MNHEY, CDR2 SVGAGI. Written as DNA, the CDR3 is TGTGCCAGCAGTTACAGAGGGCATTCTAAAGAGACCCAGTACTTC. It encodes CASSYRGHSKETQYF.

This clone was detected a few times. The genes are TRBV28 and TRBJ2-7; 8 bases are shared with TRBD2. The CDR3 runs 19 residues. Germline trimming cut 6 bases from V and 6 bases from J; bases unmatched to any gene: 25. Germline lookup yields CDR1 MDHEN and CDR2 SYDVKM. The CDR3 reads CASRIRSGREGTRSLEQYF. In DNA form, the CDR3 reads TGTGCCAGCAGAATCCGGAGCGGCCGGGAGGGGACTAGGTCCCTCGAGCAGTACTTC.

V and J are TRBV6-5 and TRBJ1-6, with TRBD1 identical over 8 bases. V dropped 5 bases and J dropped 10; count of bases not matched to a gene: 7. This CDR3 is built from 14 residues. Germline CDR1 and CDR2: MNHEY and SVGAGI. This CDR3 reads CASSRYRGGSPLHF. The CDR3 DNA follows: TGTGCCAGCAGTCGATACAGGGGGGGATCACCCCTCCACTTT.

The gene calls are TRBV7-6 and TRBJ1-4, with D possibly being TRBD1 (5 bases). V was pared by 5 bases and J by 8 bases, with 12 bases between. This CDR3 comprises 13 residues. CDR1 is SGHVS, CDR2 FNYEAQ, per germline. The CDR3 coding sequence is TGTGCCAGCAGCCAAGGGGAGGAGGAAAAACTGTTTTTT. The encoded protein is CASSQGEEEKLFF. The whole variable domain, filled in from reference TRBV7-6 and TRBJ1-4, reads GAGVSQSPRYKVTKRGQDVALRCDPISGHVSLYWYRQALGQGPEFLTYFNYEAQQDKSGLPNDRFSAERPEGSISTLTIQRTEQRDSAMYRCASSQGEEEKLFFGSGTQLSVL.